A single sample is the source of the 25 T cell receptor beta chains below, sequenced in a study of blood T cell repertoires in COVID-19. Data came from immunoSEQ multiplex PCR; TCRdb stores just in-frame clones and leaves some out. The sample has about 230,000 clones, 70% to 90% seen once. What was sequenced was peripheral blood. The receptors were gathered from a young woman who had recovered from COVID-19.

The chain carries TRBV7-9 and TRBJ1-1; unclear D gene. CDR3 length: 12 amino acids. Germline lookup yields CDR1 SEHNR and CDR2 FQNEAQ (reference sequence). Trimming pared 1 base from V and 5 bases from J, leaving 5 bases between. The CDR3 DNA reads as TGTGCCAGCAGCTTAGTCTTGACTGAAGCTTTCTTT. Amino acid sequence: CASSLVLTEAFF.

This chain uses TRBV6-6 with TRBJ1-1, with 8 bases aligning to TRBD1. The CDR3 sequence is 14 residues long. The germline CDR1 and CDR2 sequences are MNHNY and SVGAGI (reference sequence). Losses at the gene ends were 5 bases for V and 1 base for J; bases not matched to a gene: 3. CDR3 in amino acids: CASSPTGANTEAFF. CDR3 coding DNA: TGTGCCAGCAGTCCGACAGGGGCGAACACTGAAGCTTTCTTT.

V usage is TRBV18 and J usage is TRBJ1-2; a possible D gene is TRBD1 (5 bases). Trimming cost V 1 base and J 1 base, with 13 bases left between them. The germline gives CDR1 KGHSH, CDR2 LQKENI. This CDR3 spans 16 amino acids. DNA for the CDR3: TGTGCCAGCTCACCACTCGGGGGGACTCTTAACTATGGCTACACCTTC. This gives the protein CASSPLGGTLNYGYTF.

The chain carries TRBV6-4 and TRBJ1-2, with a possible D match to TRBD1 (5 bases). This CDR3 has 15 amino acids. Trimming cost V 2 bases and J 7 bases, with 17 bases left between them. Germline values: CDR1 MRHNA, CDR2 SNTAGT. The CDR3 spells CASSDGGGGYAGYTF. The CDR3 region has the DNA TGTGCCAGCAGTGACGGCGGGGGAGGGTACGCTGGCTACACCTTC.

The chain uses TRBV5-1 and TRBJ2-7; D is perhaps TRBD1 (5 bases). Germline V gene lookup returns CDR1 SGHRS and CDR2 YFSETQ. With 1 base removed from V and 2 bases from J, the gap between germline ends came to 10 bases. CDR3 size: 14 residues. The chain's CDR3 is CASSLTTGAYEQYF. The CDR3 coding sequence is TGCGCCAGCAGCTTGACAACAGGAGCCTACGAGCAGTACTTC.

The gene calls are TRBV5-1 and TRBJ2-5; TRBD2 matches 8 bases. This CDR3 has 14 residues. V lost 4 bases and J lost 1; bases outside the gene matches: 3. Germline loops: CDR1 SGHRS, CDR2 YFSETQ. The CDR3 protein is CASSLLAVQETQYF. In nucleotides, the CDR3 is TGCGCCAGCAGCCTACTAGCGGTCCAAGAGACCCAGTACTTC. The whole variable domain, filled in from reference TRBV5-1 and TRBJ2-5, reads KAGVTQTPRYLIKTRGQQVTLSCSPISGHRSVSWYQQTPGQGLQFLFEYFSETQRNKGNFPGRFSGRQFSNSRSEMNVSTLELGDSALYLCASSLLAVQETQYFGPGTRLLVL.

V is TRBV19 and J is TRBJ1-1; a weak D match, TRBD1 (6 bases). This CDR3 region has 13 residues. The germline V gene has CDR1 LNHDA and CDR2 SQIVND (reference sequence). V gave up 4 bases and J gave up 4 bases, with 10 bases separating them. The CDR3 DNA is TGTGCCAGTAGTACAAAACAGGGCACTGAAGCTTTCTTT. Its translation: CASSTKQGTEAFF.

The rearrangement uses TRBV2 and TRBJ1-2, with 8 bases identical to TRBD1. The ends lost 3 bases at V and 2 bases at J; junction bases unmatched: 8. Germline CDR1 SNHLY, CDR2 FYNNEI. This CDR3 comprises 16 residues. The CDR3 bases are TGTGCCAGCAGTGATCGCCAGGGGGCGCGGAACTATGGCTACACCTTC. Translating gives CASSDRQGARNYGYTF.

This clone was seen just once. The chain couples TRBV7-8 to TRBJ1-2; maybe TRBD1 (5 bases). V shed 5 bases and J shed 4 bases, with 14 bases lying between them. The CDR3 has 14 residues. The germline V gene has CDR1 SGHVS and CDR2 FQNEAQ. The CDR3 sequence: CASSLRGHGYGYTF. In nucleotides, the CDR3 is TGTGCCAGCAGCCTCAGAGGACATGGCTATGGCTACACCTTC. The whole variable domain, filled in from reference TRBV7-8 and TRBJ1-2, reads GAGVSQSPRYKVAKRGQDVALRCDPISGHVSLFWYQQALGQGPEFLTYFQNEAQLDKSGLPSDRFFAERPEGSVSTLKIQRTQQEDSAVYLCASSLRGHGYGYTFGSGTRLTVV.

The sample holds a few counts of this clone. This rearrangement joins TRBV28 to TRBJ1-1, with unresolved D. The CDR3 contains 14 residues. Trimming stripped 5 bases from V and 4 bases from J, with 14 bases between. Germline values: CDR1 MDHEN, CDR2 SYDVKM. The CDR3 protein is CASSPLWEGTEAFF. CDR3 DNA sequence: TGTGCCAGCAGTCCTCTTTGGGAGGGCACTGAAGCTTTCTTT.

This rearrangement joins TRBV7-3 to TRBJ2-1; the match to TRBD2 covers 11 bases. Germline CDR1 is SGHTA and CDR2 is FQGTGA. The CDR3 length is 15 residues. With 5 bases clipped from V and 12 bases from J, the junction kept 12 bases outside the gene matches. The CDR3 reads CASSPTSGSSWGQFF. The CDR3 DNA follows: TGTGCCAGCAGCCCTACTAGCGGGAGTTCCTGGGGGCAGTTCTTC.

The chain uses TRBV2 and TRBJ1-5; 7 nucleotides agree with TRBD1. Per germline, CDR1 SNHLY and CDR2 FYNNEI. This CDR3 contains 15 residues. The V and J ends lost 6 bases and 1 base, in that order; junction bases with no gene match: 6. CDR3 sequence: CASRDRPSSNQPQHF. The CDR3 DNA follows: TGTGCCAGCAGGGACAGGCCCTCGAGCAATCAGCCCCAGCATTTT. Full variable domain (rest looked up from reference TRBV2 and TRBJ1-5): EPEVTQTPSHQVTQMGQEVILRCVPISNHLYFYWYRQILGQKVEFLVSFYNNEISEKSEIFDDQFSVERPDGSNFTLKIRSTKLEDSAMYFCASRDRPSSNQPQHFGDGTRLSIL.

This clone was seen only a few times. This chain uses TRBV19 with TRBJ2-7; 10 nucleotides line up with TRBD2. Germline CDR1 is LNHDA and CDR2 is SQIVND (reference sequence). V was pared by 5 bases and J by 4 bases, with 5 bases of the junction left unmatched. The CDR3 is 14 amino acids. The CDR3 sequence is CASSPGLAVYEQYF. Written as DNA, the CDR3 is TGTGCCAGTAGTCCCGGACTAGCGGTTTACGAGCAGTACTTC.

This clone was detected once. This chain joins TRBV5-8 and TRBJ2-7; TRBD1 is a possible D gene (6 bases). The CDR3 is made up of 16 amino acids. CDR1 and CDR2 from the germline V gene are SGHTS and YDEGEE. V lost 4 bases and J 0 bases, leaving 17 bases between the germline ends. CDR3 nucleotides: TGTGCCAGCAGCGGGTCTCTACAGGGACACTCCTACGAGCAGTACTTC. It encodes CASSGSLQGHSYEQYF.

The chain couples TRBV5-1 to TRBJ1-2; D perhaps matches TRBD1 (6 bases). CDR1 is SGHRS, CDR2 YFSETQ, per germline. This CDR3 is built from 18 residues. Trimming shortened V by 0 bases and J by 5 bases, and 23 bases separated the two germline ends. The CDR3, as DNA: TGCGCCAGCAGCTTGGGGCCGTACAGGGCTGCTATAAGATATGGCTACACCTTC. Amino acid sequence: CASSLGPYRAAIRYGYTF.

The chain recombines TRBV21-1 with TRBJ1-1; the listed D gene, TRBD1, was not tested against the DNA. TRBV21-1 is an annotated pseudogene. CDR3 size: 19 residues. Written as DNA, the CDR3 is TGTGCCAGCAGCAACCTAATTCGGACAGGGGGTAGGGGAAACACTGAAGCTTTCTTT. It is translated as CASSNLIRTGGRGNTEAFF.

The chain is built from TRBV2 and TRBJ2-7; D may be TRBD2 (5 bases). This CDR3 is built from 15 residues. V gave up 4 bases and J gave up 0 bases, with 13 bases separating them. In germline, CDR1 is SNHLY, CDR2 FYNNEI. The CDR3 bases are TGTGCCAGCAGTGCCCAACCAACTAGCTCCTACGAGCAGTACTTC. The encoded protein is CASSAQPTSSYEQYF. The full variable domain, in which reference TRBV2 and TRBJ2-7 provide the parts outside the CDR3, is EPEVTQTPSHQVTQMGQEVILRCVPISNHLYFYWYRQILGQKVEFLVSFYNNEISEKSEIFDDQFSVERPDGSNFTLKIRSTKLEDSAMYFCASSAQPTSSYEQYFGPGTRLTVT.

The rearrangement links TRBV11-2 to TRBJ2-5, with 7 positions matching TRBD1. V dropped 4 bases and J dropped 5; count of bases not matched to a gene: 10. This CDR3 is built from 15 residues. The germline CDR1 and CDR2 sequences are SGHAT and FQNNGV. The CDR3 loop reads CASSSTGVLGETQYF. The CDR3 bases are TGTGCCAGCAGCTCCACAGGGGTACTGGGGGAGACCCAGTACTTC.

The chain's CDR3 is CAWSVGGETEAFF. In DNA form, the CDR3 reads TGTGCCTGGAGTGTGGGGGGAGAGACTGAAGCTTTCTTT. The rearrangement uses TRBV30 and TRBJ1-1, with a possible D match to TRBD1 (5 bases). The germline V gene encodes CDR1 GTSNPN and CDR2 SVGIG (reference sequence). V was clipped by 0 bases and J by 5 bases, with 10 bases between them. The CDR3 is made up of 13 amino acids.

This clone was seen a handful of times. The chain recombines TRBV11-3 with TRBJ2-2; tentative D call: TRBD2 (5 bases). Trimming took off 8 bases at V and 4 bases at J, with 17 bases between the two ends. Germline V gene sequence: CDR1 SGHNT, CDR2 YENEEA. The CDR3 runs to 15 residues. In DNA, the CDR3 is TGTGCCAGCTCTAGCCTCGTCACGTCCACCGGGGAGCTGTTTTTT. Translating gives CASSSLVTSTGELFF.

The chain joins TRBV11-2 to TRBJ2-7; D might be TRBD2 (6 bases). This CDR3 contains 12 residues. V lost 3 bases and J 3 bases, leaving 6 bases between the germline ends. The germline V gene encodes CDR1 SGHAT and CDR2 FQNNGV. This CDR3 reads CASSFGGYEQYF. DNA for the CDR3: TGTGCCAGCAGCTTCGGGGGCTACGAGCAGTACTTC.

The V call is TRBV7-9, the J call TRBJ1-2; no definite D call. Germline lookup yields CDR1 SEHNR and CDR2 FQNEAQ (reference sequence). The CDR3 is made up of 12 amino acids. The germline V and J ends were trimmed by 1 base and 8 bases, with 8 bases remaining between them. For the CDR3, the DNA is TGTGCCAGCAGCTTAGGGCCATGGGGCTACACCTTC. Translating it yields CASSLGPWGYTF.

V and J are TRBV6-4 and TRBJ1-5; D may be TRBD1 (6 bases). This CDR3 spans 13 amino acids. CDR1 and CDR2 from the germline V gene are MRHNA and SNTAGT. V was clipped by 6 bases and J by 7 bases, with 13 bases between them. CDR3 in DNA: TGTGCCAGCAGCATAGTACAGGGACAGCCCCAGCATTTT. Protein: CASSIVQGQPQHF.

V usage is TRBV7-9 and J usage is TRBJ1-5; 7 bases agree with TRBD1. This CDR3 region has 14 residues. Germline trimming cut 5 bases from V and 3 bases from J; bases unmatched to any gene: 4. Germline lookup yields CDR1 SEHNR and CDR2 FQNEAQ (reference sequence). CDR3 nucleotides: TGTGCCAGCAGCCCAACAGGGGACAATCAGCCCCAGCATTTT. Protein sequence: CASSPTGDNQPQHF. Using reference TRBV7-9 and TRBJ1-5 for the parts outside the CDR3, the full variable domain is DTGVSQNPRHKITKRGQNVTFRCDPISEHNRLYWYRQTLGQGPEFLTYFQNEAQLEKSRLLSDRFSAERPKGSFSTLEIQRTEQGDSAMYLCASSPTGDNQPQHFGDGTRLSIL.

The chain carries TRBV5-4 and TRBJ2-7; unclear D gene. The CDR3 has 12 amino acids. Germline lookup yields CDR1 SGHNT and CDR2 YYREEE (reference sequence). Trimming took off 4 bases at V and 2 bases at J, with 7 bases between the two ends. The CDR3 DNA is TGTGCCAGCAGCGTTCAGGCCTACGAGCAGTACTTC. Amino acids: CASSVQAYEQYF. The whole variable domain, remainder taken from reference TRBV5-4 and TRBJ2-7, is ETGVTQSPTHLIKTRGQQVTLRCSSQSGHNTVSWYQQALGQGPQFIFQYYREEENGRGNFPPRFSGLQFPNYSSELNVNALELDDSALYLCASSVQAYEQYFGPGTRLTVT.